This T cell receptor (beta chain) was captured in a study of Graves' ophthalmopathy and Graves' hyperthyroidism. Across the whole study: Stable hyperthyroidism meant no progression to ophthalmopathy within 18 months of follow-up.

The study, taken as a whole, reports: The blood repertoire also included most expanded thyroid clonotypes above 0.001 frequency. With just under 71% sensitivity and approximately 72% specificity, the model predicted ophthalmopathy progression.

Germline assignment: CDR1 DFQATT and CDR2 SNEGSKA (reference sequence). The CDR3 totals 17 residues. The V gene end was trimmed by 5 bases and the J gene end by 4 bases; junction bases not matched to a gene: 18. This clonotype was picked up one time. Its antigen is not known. Given a much more abundant clone one base away, this may be a read error. Recruitment covered hyperthyroidism patients aged 18 to 65 whose new diagnosis was of under 2 months' duration. From RNA, the CDR3 regions of TCR beta chains were amplified and sequenced. The first-round RT-PCR employed HTBI primers together with the Qiagen OneStep RT-PCR kit. A multiplex PCR was then performed as the second round. TCRdb reprocessed the multiplex PCR reads via MiXCR and lists one record per CDR3 protein. The data contain around 1,000,000 distinct CDR3 sequences, less than 45% of them singletons.

Sequences were obtained from peripheral blood or thyroid tissue (not recorded which). V and J are TRBV20-1 and TRBJ1-1, with 8 nucleotides matching TRBD1. The source is an adult man with Graves' hyperthyroidism. The CDR3 sequence is CSADQTGETHMSTEAFF. CDR3 nucleotides: TGCAGTGCTGACCAGACAGGGGAAACACACATGAGCACTGAAGCTTTCTTT.